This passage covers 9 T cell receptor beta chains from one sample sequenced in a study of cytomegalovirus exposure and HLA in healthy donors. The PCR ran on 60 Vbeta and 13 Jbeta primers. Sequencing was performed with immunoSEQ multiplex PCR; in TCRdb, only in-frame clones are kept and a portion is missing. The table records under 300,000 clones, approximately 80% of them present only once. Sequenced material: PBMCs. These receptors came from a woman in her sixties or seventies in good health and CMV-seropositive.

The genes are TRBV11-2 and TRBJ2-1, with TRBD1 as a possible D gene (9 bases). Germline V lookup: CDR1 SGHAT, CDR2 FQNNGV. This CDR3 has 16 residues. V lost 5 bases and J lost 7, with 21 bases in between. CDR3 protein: CASSPGGTGKGNEQFF. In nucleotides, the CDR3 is TGTGCCAGCAGCCCGGGAGGGACAGGGAAGGGGAATGAGCAGTTCTTC. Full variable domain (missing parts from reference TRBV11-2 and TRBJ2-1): EAGVAQSPRYKIIEKRQSVAFWCNPISGHATLYWYQQILGQGPKLLIQFQNNGVVDDSQLPKDRFSAERLKGVDSTLKIQPAKLEDSAVYLCASSPGGTGKGNEQFFGPGTRLTVL.

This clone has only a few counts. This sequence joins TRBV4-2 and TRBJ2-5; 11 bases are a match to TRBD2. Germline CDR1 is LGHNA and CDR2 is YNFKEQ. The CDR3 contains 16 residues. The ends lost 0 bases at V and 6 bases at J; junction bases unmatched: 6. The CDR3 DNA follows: TGTGCCAGCAGCCAAGAACTAGCGGGAGTGGGAAAGACCCAGTACTTC. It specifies CASSQELAGVGKTQYF.

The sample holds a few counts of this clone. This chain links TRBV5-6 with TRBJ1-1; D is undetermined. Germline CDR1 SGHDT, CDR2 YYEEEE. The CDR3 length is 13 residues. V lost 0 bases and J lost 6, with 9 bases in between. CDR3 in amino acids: CASSLALAPEAFF. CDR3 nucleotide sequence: TGTGCCAGCAGCTTGGCCTTGGCCCCTGAAGCTTTCTTT.

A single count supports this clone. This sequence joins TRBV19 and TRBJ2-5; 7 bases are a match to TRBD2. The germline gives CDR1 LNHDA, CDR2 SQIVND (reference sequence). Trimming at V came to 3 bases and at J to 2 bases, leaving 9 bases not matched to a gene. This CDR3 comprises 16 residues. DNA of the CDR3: TGTGCCAGTAGTATGTCTCGCGGGGGAGGGCAAGAGACCCAGTACTTC. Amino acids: CASSMSRGGGQETQYF.

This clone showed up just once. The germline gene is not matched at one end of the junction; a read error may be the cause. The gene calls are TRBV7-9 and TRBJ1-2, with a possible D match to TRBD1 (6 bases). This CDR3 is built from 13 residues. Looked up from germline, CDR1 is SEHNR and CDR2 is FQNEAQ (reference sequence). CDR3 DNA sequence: TGTTCCAGCAGCTTAAGGGACACTTATGGCTACACCTTC. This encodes CSSSLRDTYGYTF.

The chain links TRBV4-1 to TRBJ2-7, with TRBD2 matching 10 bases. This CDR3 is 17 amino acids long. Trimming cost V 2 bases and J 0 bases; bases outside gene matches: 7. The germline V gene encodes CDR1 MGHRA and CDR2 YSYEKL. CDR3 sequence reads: CASSQSWTSGSSYEQYF. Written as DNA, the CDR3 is TGCGCCAGCAGCCAATCCTGGACTAGCGGAAGCTCCTACGAGCAGTACTTC.

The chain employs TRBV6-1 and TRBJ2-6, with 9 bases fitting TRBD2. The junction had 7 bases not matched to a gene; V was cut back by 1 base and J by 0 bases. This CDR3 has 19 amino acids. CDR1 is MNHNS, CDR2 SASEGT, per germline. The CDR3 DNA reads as TGTGCCAGCAGTGAAGTTGTAGCGGGGGCTGGCTCTGGGGCCAACGTCCTGACTTTC. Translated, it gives CASSEVVAGAGSGANVLTF.

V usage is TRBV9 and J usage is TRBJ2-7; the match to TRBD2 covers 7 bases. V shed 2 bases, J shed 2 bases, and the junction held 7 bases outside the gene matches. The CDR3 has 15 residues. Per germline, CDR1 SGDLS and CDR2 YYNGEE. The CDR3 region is CASSVGLADTYEQYF. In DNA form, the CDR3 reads TGTGCCAGCAGCGTTGGGCTAGCGGATACCTACGAGCAGTACTTC.

CDR3 coding DNA: TGCAGCGGCCTTGCCCCTACCCGGGAAGATACGCAGTATTTT. Amino acids: CSGLAPTREDTQYF. The gene calls are TRBV29-1 and TRBJ2-3, with TRBD2 as a possible D gene (5 bases). Per germline, CDR1 SQVTM and CDR2 ANQGSEA. The CDR3 contains 14 residues. Trimming took off 7 bases at V and 5 bases at J, with 19 bases between the two ends.